The 28 T cell receptor beta chains below all came from one sample that was sequenced in a study of T cells in narcolepsy. Assay used: immunoSEQ multiplex PCR; TCRdb lists only in-frame clones, some missing. The profile shows tens of thousands of clones, over 75% of them singletons. Sequencing used CD45RA- memory CD4+ T cells from PBMCs. All receptors derive from a human donor with narcolepsy.

The chain links TRBV5-1 to TRBJ1-2, with D unresolved. There are 15 residues in the CDR3. CDR1 is SGHRS and CDR2 is YFSETQ in the germline V gene. V lost 0 bases, J lost 4 bases, and 13 bases lay in between. Here the CDR3 reads CASSLVGGIGYGYTF. CDR3 bases: TGCGCCAGCAGCTTGGTAGGAGGGATCGGCTATGGCTACACCTTC. The full variable domain, completed using reference TRBV5-1 and TRBJ1-2, is KAGVTQTPRYLIKTRGQQVTLSCSPISGHRSVSWYQQTPGQGLQFLFEYFSETQRNKGNFPGRFSGRQFSNSRSEMNVSTLELGDSALYLCASSLVGGIGYGYTFGSGTRLTVV.

The J gene is TRBJ2-2, the V gene TRBV5-4, with D maybe TRBD2 (6 bases). This CDR3 spans 15 amino acids. The V and J ends lost 0 bases and 6 bases respectively, with 12 bases between them. Germline CDR1 SGHNT, CDR2 YYREEE (reference sequence). The CDR3 coding sequence is TGTGCCAGCAGCTTGGAGGGGACTTGGGCCGGGGAGCTGTTTTTT. Translated, it gives CASSLEGTWAGELFF.

V is TRBV7-2 and J is TRBJ1-1; D gene ambiguous. From germline, CDR1 is SGHTA and CDR2 FQGNSA. Trimming shortened V by 4 bases and J by 3 bases, and 15 bases separated the two germline ends. The CDR3 length is 15 residues. CDR3 DNA: TGTGCCAGCAGCTCCCCTGAGTCCAGGCACACTGAAGCTTTCTTT. Protein: CASSSPESRHTEAFF.

The chain joins TRBV5-6 to TRBJ1-6, with no clear D. The CDR3 contains 13 residues. Trimming pared 3 bases from V and 10 bases from J, leaving 11 bases between. Germline assignment: CDR1 SGHDT and CDR2 YYEEEE. The CDR3 loop is CASSWDRGSPLHF. The CDR3 DNA reads TGTGCCAGCAGCTGGGATCGGGGATCACCCCTCCACTTT.

The V and J genes are TRBV9 and TRBJ2-5; D might be TRBD1 (5 bases). The CDR3 is made up of 15 amino acids. Germline V gene sequence: CDR1 SGDLS, CDR2 YYNGEE. V was cut by 0 bases and J by 2 bases, with 11 bases left in between. DNA for the CDR3: TGTGCCAGCAGCGTAGTGTCAGGGCCTCAAGAGACCCAGTACTTC. Its translation: CASSVVSGPQETQYF.

The chain combines TRBV27 with TRBJ2-7; D remains unclear. Germline CDR1 MNHEY, CDR2 SMNVEV (reference sequence). V was cut by 6 bases and J by 6 bases, with 15 bases left in between. CDR3 length equals 13 residues. The DNA for the CDR3 is TGTGCCAGCAGCCCCGCCAGTGACTCCGAGCAGTACTTC. Its translation is CASSPASDSEQYF.

The gene calls are TRBV29-1 and TRBJ2-2; D might be TRBD1 (6 bases). The CDR3 spans 15 residues. V lost 1 base and J lost 5, with 14 bases in between. Germline CDR1 and CDR2: SQVTM and ANQGSEA. The CDR3 region has the DNA TGCAGCGTTGAAGGGCAGGGGCAAGCTACCGGGGAGCTGTTTTTT. Residues: CSVEGQGQATGELFF.

The rearrangement uses TRBV19 and TRBJ1-2; TRBD1 matches at 8 bases. The CDR3 has 13 amino acids. Germline assignment: CDR1 LNHDA and CDR2 SQIVND (reference sequence). The V gene end was trimmed by 9 bases and the J gene end by 2 bases; junction bases not matched to a gene: 5. CDR3 sequence reads: CASRQGLNYGYTF. DNA of the CDR3: TGTGCCAGCCGACAGGGGCTCAACTATGGCTACACCTTC.

This chain connects TRBV19 to TRBJ2-3; 8 bases align to TRBD2. Germline V gene data show CDR1 as LNHDA and CDR2 as SQIVND (reference sequence). The CDR3 has 14 residues. Unmatched junction bases numbered 12, after V lost 7 bases and J lost 9 bases. CDR3 sequence reads: CASINGGESRTQYF. The CDR3 nucleotides read TGTGCCAGTATTAACGGGGGGGAATCAAGGACGCAGTATTTT.

This CDR3 is CASRLRQGLRGNTEAFF. Here the CDR3 DNA reads TGTGCCAGCAGGCTACGACAGGGACTAAGGGGGAACACTGAAGCTTTCTTT. The chain couples TRBV28 to TRBJ1-1, with TRBD1 matching over 7 bases. The CDR3 length is 17 residues. The germline V gene has CDR1 MDHEN and CDR2 SYDVKM. The ends lost 6 bases at V and 1 base at J; junction bases unmatched: 14.

CDR3 DNA sequence: TGTGCCAGCAGCTTCGTAGCAGGGAACCTCGGTTCACCCCTCCACTTT. Protein sequence: CASSFVAGNLGSPLHF. The V gene is TRBV7-9, the J gene TRBJ1-6; D possibly corresponds to TRBD1 (5 bases). The V gene's germline CDR1 is SEHNR and CDR2 FQNEAQ (reference sequence). CDR3 length equals 16 residues. Trimming pared 3 bases from V and 9 bases from J, leaving 18 bases between.

This chain links TRBV6-6 with TRBJ2-7, with 8 bases lining up with TRBD1. The CDR3 covers 15 residues. CDR1 is MNHNY, CDR2 SVGAGI, per germline (reference sequence). J gave up 0 bases and V 5 bases, and 6 bases lay outside the gene matches. The chain's CDR3 is CASSGLGQGSYEQYF. CDR3 DNA sequence: TGTGCCAGCAGTGGTCTCGGACAGGGCTCCTACGAGCAGTACTTC.

The gene calls are TRBV18 and TRBJ1-3, with TRBD1 matching 9 bases. Germline CDR1 KGHSH, CDR2 LQKENI. The CDR3 has 15 residues. The junction had 0 bases not matched to a gene; V was cut back by 2 bases and J by 1 base. The DNA for the CDR3 is TGTGCCAGCTCACCAGGGACAGGGTCTGGAAACACCATATATTTT. Translated, it gives CASSPGTGSGNTIYF.

V and J are TRBV7-9 and TRBJ2-3; D possibly corresponds to TRBD1 (6 bases). This CDR3 contains 14 residues. Germline lookup yields CDR1 SEHNR and CDR2 FQNEAQ (reference sequence). V lost 6 bases to trimming and J lost 0 bases, with 10 bases between them. In DNA, the CDR3 is TGTGCCAGCAGGGACAGAACTAGCACAGATACGCAGTATTTT. Its translation: CASRDRTSTDTQYF.

The chain is built from TRBV6-5 and TRBJ1-1; TRBD1 aligns across 10 bases. Unmatched junction bases numbered 10, after V lost 6 bases and J lost 6 bases. This CDR3 comprises 15 residues. The germline CDR1 and CDR2 sequences are MNHEY and SVGAGI. The CDR3 coding sequence is TGTGCCAGCAGCCCTGACAGGGGGCGCAGGGCTGAAGCTTTCTTT. Protein product: CASSPDRGRRAEAFF.

This clone was counted a single time. The chain uses TRBV15 and TRBJ2-5, with D tentatively TRBD1 (5 bases). The last part of the DNA fits TRBJ2-7 better; the J call may be wrong. The CDR3 loop spans 13 amino acids. Germline assignment: CDR1 LNHNV and CDR2 YYDKDF (reference sequence). The CDR3 here is CATSSLQVYEQYF. The CDR3 coding sequence is TGTGCCACCAGCAGCTTACAGGTTTACGAGCAGTACTTC.

This chain connects TRBV9 to TRBJ2-7, with a weak D call TRBD1 (6 bases). CDR3 length: 15 amino acids. The germline V and J ends were trimmed by 2 bases and 0 bases, with 12 bases remaining between them. Germline V gene sequence: CDR1 SGDLS, CDR2 YYNGEE. CDR3 DNA: TGTGCCAGCAGCGTGAGACAGGAAAGCTCCTACGAGCAGTACTTC. It specifies CASSVRQESSYEQYF.

The CDR3 is CASSRTGTANYGYTF. The CDR3 DNA is TGTGCCAGCAGTAGAACCGGGACAGCTAACTATGGCTACACCTTC. The chain employs TRBV7-6 and TRBJ1-2, with 7 bases identical to TRBD1. The trim removed 6 bases at V and 0 bases at J, leaving 7 bases unmatched. The CDR3 has 15 amino acids. Germline lookup yields CDR1 SGHVS and CDR2 FNYEAQ.

This clone turned up a few times. V usage is TRBV19 and J usage is TRBJ2-7; TRBD2 is a possible D gene (6 bases). This CDR3 contains 15 residues. The V gene's germline CDR1 is LNHDA and CDR2 SQIVND (reference sequence). V was trimmed by 1 base and J by 3 bases, leaving 13 bases between them. In nucleotides, the CDR3 is TGTGCCAGTAGTATAGTTTTTGGAGGGAGCTACGAGCAGTACTTC. It yields the protein CASSIVFGGSYEQYF.

The gene calls are TRBV18 and TRBJ2-2; maybe TRBD2 (5 bases). Germline-derived CDR1 and CDR2 are KGHSH and LQKENI. The CDR3 runs to 17 residues. Trimming shortened V by 1 base and J by 0 bases, and 12 bases separated the two germline ends. The CDR3 DNA is TGTGCCAGCTCACCACGGAGCGGAGCCTCGAACACCGGGGAGCTGTTTTTT. Its translation: CASSPRSGASNTGELFF.

The CDR3 protein is CASSFPGQGFQETQYF. In DNA, the CDR3 is TGTGCCAGCAGTTTTCCGGGACAGGGGTTTCAAGAGACCCAGTACTTC. The chain has TRBV5-4 and TRBJ2-5; 10 bases align to TRBD1. Germline trimming cut 5 bases from V and 2 bases from J; bases unmatched to any gene: 9. CDR3 size: 16 residues. Germline V lookup: CDR1 SGHNT, CDR2 YYREEE (reference sequence). Combining the CDR3 with reference TRBV5-4 and TRBJ2-5 gives the whole variable domain ETGVTQSPTHLIKTRGQQVTLRCSSQSGHNTVSWYQQALGQGPQFIFQYYREEENGRGNFPPRFSGLQFPNYSSELNVNALELDDSALYLCASSFPGQGFQETQYFGPGTRLLVL.

The chain recombines TRBV2 with TRBJ2-5; D gene uncertain. The CDR3 is made up of 11 amino acids. CDR1 SNHLY and CDR2 FYNNEI come from the germline V gene. The V and J ends lost 1 base and 7 bases respectively, with 4 bases between them. The CDR3 DNA reads TGTGCCAGCAGTGAAGGGGGGACCCAGTACTTC. Translation: CASSEGGTQYF.

Within the sample, this clone is medium-sized. The rearrangement uses TRBV5-8 and TRBJ2-7; D uncertain. V was shortened by 6 bases and J by 6 bases, with 10 bases between the two germline ends. The V gene's germline CDR1 is SGHTS and CDR2 YDEGEE. This CDR3 is 11 amino acids long. The CDR3 region has the DNA TGTGCCAGCACCCTTTGGGCCGAGCAGTACTTC. Amino acids: CASTLWAEQYF. The full variable domain, its missing parts supplied by reference TRBV5-8 and TRBJ2-7, is EAGVTQSPTHLIKTRGQQATLRCSPISGHTSVYWYQQALGLGLQFLLWYDEGEERNRGNFPPRFSGRQFPNYSSELNVNALELEDSALYLCASTLWAEQYFGPGTRLTVT.

The V call is TRBV7-9, the J call TRBJ2-7; unclear D gene. With 2 bases removed from V and 4 bases from J, the gap between germline ends came to 6 bases. Germline lookup yields CDR1 SEHNR and CDR2 FQNEAQ (reference sequence). CDR3 length equals 12 residues. The CDR3 DNA is TGTGCCAGCAGCTTAAAAGAGTACGAGCAGTACTTC. This gives the protein CASSLKEYEQYF.

The gene calls are TRBV11-2 and TRBJ1-6, with TRBD1 matching over 8 bases. J lost 14 bases, V lost 5 bases, and 11 bases had no gene match. Germline lookup yields CDR1 SGHAT and CDR2 FQNNGV. This CDR3 is 14 amino acids long. CDR3 amino acids: CASSPGQAGVTLHF. CDR3 in DNA: TGTGCCAGCAGCCCGGGACAGGCTGGGGTCACCCTCCACTTT.

This clone occurred a few times. The chain carries TRBV5-4 and TRBJ2-3; 7 nucleotides agree with TRBD2. The CDR3 covers 15 residues. The V and J ends lost 0 bases and 2 bases, in that order; junction bases with no gene match: 3. The germline gives CDR1 SGHNT, CDR2 YYREEE (reference sequence). CDR3 residues: CASSLAGTNTDTQYF. CDR3 bases: TGTGCCAGCAGCTTGGCTGGGACTAACACAGATACGCAGTATTTT.

V gene TRBV18 combines with J gene TRBJ2-3; D not certain. Trimming cost V 5 bases and J 2 bases, with 5 bases left between them. CDR1 is KGHSH and CDR2 is LQKENI in the germline V gene. The CDR3 sequence is 12 residues long. CDR3 bases: TGTGCCAGCTCAACAAACACAGATACGCAGTATTTT. It translates to CASSTNTDTQYF.

The chain couples TRBV5-1 to TRBJ2-2, with a tentative D call TRBD1 (6 bases). This CDR3 contains 15 residues. The germline gives CDR1 SGHRS, CDR2 YFSETQ. Trimming removed 4 bases at V and 1 base at J, with 11 bases between. The CDR3 nucleotides read TGCGCCAGCAGCCAACAACAGGGGAACACCGGGGAGCTGTTTTTT. Translation gives CASSQQQGNTGELFF.